The next 10 T cell receptor beta chains were all read from a single sample in a study of regulatory T cells in long-lasting Graves disease (dated by TCRdb to the early 2020s). Library creation used multiplex PCR. Sequencing relied on an Illumina HiSeq 4000. To build TCR beta libraries, CDR3 regions were amplified by Arm-PCR using iRepertoire HTBI primers. TCRdb itself trimmed the public reads at Q25 with fastp, ran MiXCR and retained productive beta chains. Identical CDR3 protein sequences are pooled into one entry, listed with their most common genes and DNA. In this sample the table shows more than 350,000 distinct CDR3 sequences, 15% of which occur a single time. Together, the top ten hold 16% of the sample. Taken with the paper, the label for time point translates to: newly diagnosed GD, antithyroid drugs for less than 3 months. For both TCR sequencing and RNA sequencing, RNA was extracted from PBMCs using TRIzol.

The same data also went into a second study, on T cells in Graves' hyperthyroidism and ophthalmopathy.

The sequenced sample was peripheral blood mononuclear cells (PBMCs), obtained at new diagnosis, from a patient treated with antithyroid drugs. The source of these receptors is a woman aged 25 to 39 with Graves disease. Donor details come from another sample of the same person, matched by shared clones.

The CDR3 DNA is TGTGCCAGCAGCTCCCTGGGACAGGCGGCAGGAGAGACCCAGTACTTC. Translated: CASSSLGQAAGETQYF. V gene TRBV28 combines with J gene TRBJ2-5; TRBD1 matches 8 bases. With 6 bases clipped from V and 4 bases from J, the junction kept 13 bases outside the gene matches. The CDR3 length is 16 residues. Looked up from germline, CDR1 is MDHEN and CDR2 is SYDVKM.

To note about this clonotype: This could be a read error, since a much larger clone is one nucleotide away. The genes are TRBV12-3 or TRBV12-4 and TRBJ1-6; D possibly corresponds to TRBD1 (5 bases). This CDR3 region has 14 residues. CDR3 residues: CVSSIRQNNSPLHF. DNA for the CDR3: TGTGTCAGCAGTATCCGACAGAACAATTCACCCCTCCACTTT.

Many counts were recorded for this clonotype. This chain uses TRBV10-3 with TRBJ2-1; TRBD1 agrees at 9 bases. This CDR3 has 15 residues. Germline values: CDR1 ENHRY, CDR2 SYGVKD. The junction had 6 bases not matched to a gene; V was cut back by 2 bases and J by 7 bases. CDR3 DNA sequence: TGTGCCATCAGTGAGGCCGGGACAGGGTGGAATGAGCAGTTCTTC. Amino acid sequence: CAISEAGTGWNEQFF.

This clonotype was detected many times. This chain uses TRBV12-3 or TRBV12-4 with TRBJ2-1; TRBD2 matches 7 bases. V lost 6 bases to trimming and J lost 6 bases; unmatched junction nucleotides: 17. The CDR3 is 17 residues long. CDR3 coding DNA: TGTGCCAGCAGGCTAGTAGCCGTAGCGGGCCGGGGCAATGAGCAGTTCTTC. Encoded protein: CASRLVAVAGRGNEQFF.

This clonotype showed up many times. The DNA for the CDR3 is TGCGCCAGCAGCCAACGAGTAGGGACGAACACCGGGGAGCTGTTTTTT. It yields the protein CASSQRVGTNTGELFF. This sequence joins TRBV4-1 and TRBJ2-2; D unresolved. The CDR3 spans 16 residues. Trimming shortened V by 2 bases and J by 0 bases, and 10 bases separated the two germline ends. From germline, CDR1 is MGHRA and CDR2 YSYEKL.

Note on this clonotype: This may arise from a read error, as a much more abundant clone is one base away. The chain uses TRBV28 and TRBJ1-2, with D uncertain. CDR3 length equals 12 residues. The germline V gene has CDR1 MDHEN and CDR2 SYDVKM. The CDR3 DNA sequence: TGTGCCAGCAGTTTAGTAGGTCGTGGCTACGCCTTC. It encodes CASSLVGRGYAF.

A word on this clonotype: The junction departs from germline at one end; a sequencing error may be responsible. This rearrangement joins TRBV6-2 or TRBV6-3 to TRBJ2-5; D remains unclear. Germline V CDR1 and CDR2: MNHEY, SVGEGT. This CDR3 is built from 13 residues. The CDR3 DNA sequence: TGCGCCAGCAGTGAGCCGGGTGGAGAGACCCAGTACTTC. Translation gives CASSEPGGETQYF.

In this sample, this clonotype turned up a few times. The chain has TRBV2 and TRBJ2-7; 8 bases align to TRBD1. Losses at the gene ends were 6 bases for V and 0 bases for J; bases not matched to a gene: 7. Per germline, CDR1 SNHLY and CDR2 FYNNEI. The CDR3 has 15 residues. The chain's CDR3 is CASRKGQVSSYEQYF. The CDR3 DNA follows: TGTGCCAGCAGGAAGGGACAGGTCAGCTCCTACGAGCAGTACTTC.

This clonotype occurred many times. This chain connects TRBV7-9 to TRBJ2-7; TRBD1 matches at 10 bases. The CDR3 contains 14 residues. The V and J ends lost 5 bases and 5 bases, in that order; junction bases with no gene match: 6. CDR1 and CDR2 (germline): SEHNR, FQNEAQ (reference sequence). The CDR3 nucleotides read TGTGCCAGCAGCCCGTTAGGGACAGGGGACGAGCAGTACTTC. As protein: CASSPLGTGDEQYF.

This clonotype showed up many times. The chain recombines TRBV2 with TRBJ2-3; D may be TRBD2 (6 bases). V was trimmed by 0 bases and J by 7 bases, leaving 14 bases between them. CDR1 is SNHLY and CDR2 is FYNNEI in the germline V gene. The CDR3 is 15 residues long. CDR3 in DNA: TGTGCCAGCAGTGAAGCGGAGGGTGTTTGGAATACGCAGTATTTT. Translation gives CASSEAEGVWNTQYF.